This is a list of T cell receptor beta chains from one sample in a study of tumor-infiltrating lymphocytes in glioblastoma multiforme. TCRdb redid the calling of the multiplex PCR reads with MiXCR, one entry per CDR3 protein. The top ten clones hold 49% of a sample with some 15,000 distinct CDR3 sequences, 55% to 85% of them seen once. The sequenced sample consisted of brain tumor tissue. The receptors derive from a male donor with glioblastoma. Each CDR3 is given with its conserved first and last residue. Each record gives: clone size, D gene, J gene, CDR3 length, V gene, CDR3 protein, CDR3 DNA. The D gene is left open where the match is weak. Clone size is given for some rows only: seen once, a few or many times, or a class if the clone is expanded.

clone size: many
D gene: TRBD1
J gene: TRBJ2-4
CDR3 length: 16
V gene: TRBV28
CDR3 protein: CASSLSTGRAKNIQYF
CDR3 DNA: TGTGCCAGCAGTTTATCGACAGGGCGAGCCAAAAACATTCAGTACTTC

clone size: .
D gene: TRBD1
J gene: TRBJ2-7
CDR3 length: 12
V gene: TRBV10-3
CDR3 protein: CAISESGQGQCF
CDR3 DNA: TGTGCCATCAGTGAGTCAGGACAGGGGCAGTGCTTC

clone size: .
D gene: .
J gene: TRBJ2-5
CDR3 length: 14
V gene: TRBV11-2
CDR3 protein: CASSLVRGQETQYF
CDR3 DNA: TGTGCCAGCAGCTTAGTTAGAGGTCAAGAGACCCAGTACTTC

clone size: once
D gene: .
J gene: TRBJ2-1
CDR3 length: 13
V gene: TRBV11-3
CDR3 protein: CASGLVDSNEQFF
CDR3 DNA: TGTGCGAGCGGCTTAGTTGACAGCAATGAGCAGTTCTTC

clone size: .
D gene: TRBD2
J gene: TRBJ2-1
CDR3 length: 16
V gene: TRBV6-6
CDR3 protein: CASSPDGREGVNEQFF
CDR3 DNA: TGTGCCAGCAGTCCCGATGGGCGGGAGGGTGTCAATGAGCAGTTCTTC

clone size: .
D gene: .
J gene: TRBJ2-7
CDR3 length: 15
V gene: TRBV20-1
CDR3 protein: CSASTSGSKAVEQYF
CDR3 DNA: TGCAGTGCTAGCACATCCGGGAGTAAGGCCGTCGAGCAGTACTTC

clone size: .
D gene: .
J gene: TRBJ2-3
CDR3 length: 12
V gene: TRBV11-1
CDR3 protein: CASSIVPDTQCF
CDR3 DNA: TGTGCAAGCAGCATAGTCCCAGATACGCAGTGTTTT

clone size: .
D gene: TRBD2
J gene: TRBJ2-1
CDR3 length: 15
V gene: TRBV7-4
CDR3 protein: CASSRETSPYHEQFF
CDR3 DNA: TGTGCCAGCAGCCGTGAGACTAGCCCCTATCATGAGCAGTTCTTC

clone size: .
D gene: .
J gene: TRBJ1-6
CDR3 length: 14
V gene: TRBV20-1
CDR3 protein: CSARPSGANSPLHF
CDR3 DNA: TGCAGTGCTAGACCTTCCGGGGCCAATTCACCCCTCCACTTT

clone size: .
D gene: .
J gene: TRBJ2-5
CDR3 length: 13
V gene: TRBV29-1
CDR3 protein: CSVGTSRGETQYF
CDR3 DNA: TGCAGCGTGGGTACTAGTCGGGGGGAGACCCAGTACTTC

clone size: .
D gene: .
J gene: TRBJ2-5
CDR3 length: 14
V gene: TRBV11-2
CDR3 protein: CASSPAGNQETQYF
CDR3 DNA: TGTGCCAGCAGCCCCGCGGGGAACCAAGAGACCCAGTACTTC

clone size: .
D gene: TRBD2
J gene: TRBJ2-5
CDR3 length: 14
V gene: TRBV6-5
CDR3 protein: CAEKGRGIRKTQYF
CDR3 DNA: TGTGCAGAAAAGGGGCGGGGGATTAGGAAGACCCAGTATTTC

clone size: once
D gene: .
J gene: TRBJ2-3
CDR3 length: 15
V gene: TRBV11-1
CDR3 protein: CASSRGTPGTDTQYF
CDR3 DNA: TGTGCCAGCAGCCGGGGGACCCCGGGGACAGATACGCAGTATTTT

clone size: .
D gene: TRBD1
J gene: TRBJ2-1
CDR3 length: 13
V gene: TRBV28
CDR3 protein: CASGPGQGYEQFF
CDR3 DNA: TGTGCCAGCGGTCCCGGACAGGGATATGAGCAGTTCTTC

clone size: .
D gene: .
J gene: TRBJ1-1
CDR3 length: 14
V gene: TRBV6-1
CDR3 protein: CASSPLQGTRGAFF
CDR3 DNA: TGTGCCAGCAGTCCACTGCAGGGGACCCGTGGAGCTTTCTTT

clone size: .
D gene: .
J gene: TRBJ2-1
CDR3 length: 16
V gene: TRBV29-1
CDR3 protein: CGGGAGSGGAQREQSF
CDR3 DNA: TGCGGCGGTGGGGCAGGAAGCGGAGGGGCCCAACGTGAGCAGTCCTTC

clone size: .
D gene: .
J gene: TRBJ2-1
CDR3 length: 13
V gene: TRBV6-5
CDR3 protein: CASSYSGGDDQFF
CDR3 DNA: TGTGCCAGCAGTTACTCAGGAGGAGATGATCAGTTCTTC

clone size: .
D gene: TRBD1
J gene: TRBJ1-1
CDR3 length: 14
V gene: TRBV11-3
CDR3 protein: CAGSSGQGYIEAFF
CDR3 DNA: TGTGCCGGCAGCTCGGGACAGGGGTACATTGAAGCTTTCTTT

clone size: once
D gene: TRBD2
J gene: TRBJ2-7
CDR3 length: 14
V gene: TRBV7-2
CDR3 protein: CASSTTGGCDEQYF
CDR3 DNA: TGTGCCAGCAGCACTACGGGGGGGTGCGACGAGCAGTACTTC

clone size: .
D gene: .
J gene: TRBJ2-2
CDR3 length: 15
V gene: TRBV30
CDR3 protein: CAWHLPRFGTGELFF
CDR3 DNA: TGTGCCTGGCACCTACCTAGATTCGGCACCGGGGAGCTGTTTTTT

clone size: .
D gene: TRBD2
J gene: TRBJ2-3
CDR3 length: 16
V gene: TRBV11-2
CDR3 protein: CASSRSGGISTDTQYF
CDR3 DNA: TGTGCCAGCAGCCGGAGCGGGGGGATAAGCACAGATACGCAGTATTTT

clone size: .
D gene: TRBD1
J gene: TRBJ1-2
CDR3 length: 13
V gene: TRBV6-5
CDR3 protein: CASSTQGAAGYTF
CDR3 DNA: TGTGCCAGCAGTACGCAGGGGGCGGCTGGCTACACCTTC

clone size: few
D gene: TRBD2
J gene: TRBJ2-2
CDR3 length: 18
V gene: TRBV11-2
CDR3 protein: CASSLDLERGASTGELFF
CDR3 DNA: TGTGCCAGCAGCTTAGATCTGGAGCGGGGGGCCTCAACCGGGGAGCTGTTTTTT

clone size: .
D gene: TRBD2
J gene: TRBJ2-3
CDR3 length: 15
V gene: TRBV6-1
CDR3 protein: CASRFASGGTDTQYF
CDR3 DNA: TGTGCCAGCAGGTTCGCTAGCGGGGGCACAGATACGCAGTATTTT

clone size: once
D gene: TRBD1
J gene: TRBJ2-6
CDR3 length: 15
V gene: TRBV20-1
CDR3 protein: CSASQGATGANVLTF
CDR3 DNA: TGCAGTGCCTCCCAGGGGGCGACTGGGGCCAACGTCCTGACTTTC

clone size: .
D gene: .
J gene: TRBJ2-2
CDR3 length: 17
V gene: TRBV11-2
CDR3 protein: CASSSRVQSQNTGELFF
CDR3 DNA: TGTGCCAGCAGCTCGAGGGTTCAGAGTCAGAACACCGGGGAGCTGTTTTTT

clone size: .
D gene: TRBD2
J gene: TRBJ2-3
CDR3 length: 16
V gene: TRBV20-1
CDR3 protein: CSAGRLAGGSTDTQYF
CDR3 DNA: TGCAGTGCTGGCAGGCTAGCGGGAGGGAGCACAGATACGCAGTATTTT

clone size: .
D gene: .
J gene: TRBJ2-3
CDR3 length: 14
V gene: TRBV20-1
CDR3 protein: CSARDQGLGTTQFF
CDR3 DNA: TGCAGTGCTAGAGATCAGGGGTTAGGAACTACGCAGTTTTTT

clone size: .
D gene: TRBD1
J gene: TRBJ2-7
CDR3 length: 14
V gene: TRBV20-1
CDR3 protein: CSALAGTGYYEQYF
CDR3 DNA: TGCAGTGCCCTAGCCGGGACAGGGTACTACGAACAGTACTTC

clone size: .
D gene: .
J gene: TRBJ2-3
CDR3 length: 12
V gene: TRBV5-1
CDR3 protein: CASSPASDAQYF
CDR3 DNA: TGCGCCAGCAGCCCGGCCTCAGATGCGCAGTATTTT

clone size: few
D gene: .
J gene: TRBJ2-4
CDR3 length: 19
V gene: TRBV20-1
CDR3 protein: CSARDPDSGIRKAKNIQYF
CDR3 DNA: TGCAGTGCTAGAGACCCAGACAGCGGAATTCGGAAAGCCAAAAACATTCAGTACTTC

clone size: .
D gene: .
J gene: TRBJ2-7
CDR3 length: 11
V gene: TRBV5-5
CDR3 protein: CASSLGGEQYF
CDR3 DNA: TGTGCCAGCAGCTTGGGGGGCGAGCAGTACTTC

clone size: once
D gene: .
J gene: TRBJ2-1
CDR3 length: 15
V gene: TRBV20-1
CDR3 protein: CSTSGPGLYYNEQFF
CDR3 DNA: TGTAGTACTAGTGGCCCGGGACTGTACTACAATGAGCAGTTCTTC

clone size: .
D gene: .
J gene: TRBJ2-4
CDR3 length: 13
V gene: TRBV12-3/TRBV12-4
CDR3 protein: CASSDTGVGAQYF
CDR3 DNA: TGTGCCAGCAGTGATACCGGGGTTGGGGCTCAGTACTTC

clone size: few
D gene: .
J gene: TRBJ2-5
CDR3 length: 14
V gene: TRBV11-2
CDR3 protein: CASSFGDHQETQYF
CDR3 DNA: TGTGCCAGCAGCTTTGGGGACCACCAAGAGACCCAGTACTTC

clone size: many
D gene: TRBD1
J gene: TRBJ2-1
CDR3 length: 17
V gene: TRBV4-1
CDR3 protein: CASSHDTGTGDYNEQFF
CDR3 DNA: TGCGCCAGCAGCCATGACACCGGGACAGGAGACTACAATGAGCAGTTCTTC

clone size: .
D gene: .
J gene: TRBJ2-1
CDR3 length: 15
V gene: TRBV10-1
CDR3 protein: CASRAGTNGYNEQFF
CDR3 DNA: TGCGCCAGCAGGGCCGGGACAAACGGGTACAATGAGCAGTTCTTC

clone size: medium-sized
D gene: TRBD1
J gene: TRBJ2-5
CDR3 length: 15
V gene: TRBV5-4
CDR3 protein: CASSLPGQGSKTQYF
CDR3 DNA: TGTGCCAGCAGTCTACCGGGACAGGGGAGTAAGACCCAGTACTTC

clone size: few
D gene: .
J gene: TRBJ2-1
CDR3 length: 16
V gene: TRBV20-1
CDR3 protein: CSARGTQDKSCNEQFF
CDR3 DNA: TGCAGTGCTAGAGGCACTCAGGACAAATCCTGCAATGAGCAATTCTTC

clone size: many
D gene: TRBD1
J gene: TRBJ1-1
CDR3 length: 16
V gene: TRBV5-1
CDR3 protein: CASSAGQGSLNTEAFF
CDR3 DNA: TGCGCCAGCAGCGCCGGACAGGGCTCCCTGAACACTGAAGCTTTCTTT

clone size: many
D gene: .
J gene: TRBJ2-1
CDR3 length: 16
V gene: TRBV11-2
CDR3 protein: CASSLEAQTVVNEQFF
CDR3 DNA: TGTGCCAGCAGCTTAGAGGCCCAAACAGTCGTCAATGAGCAGTTCTTC

clone size: .
D gene: TRBD2
J gene: TRBJ2-1
CDR3 length: 14
V gene: TRBV29-1
CDR3 protein: CSVEDRGSRNEQFF
CDR3 DNA: TGCAGCGTTGAAGACCGCGGGAGCCGCAATGAGCAGTTCTTC

clone size: .
D gene: .
J gene: TRBJ1-5
CDR3 length: 15
V gene: TRBV6-1
CDR3 protein: CASSGRSNRYQPQQF
CDR3 DNA: TGTGCCAGCAGCGGCCGCAGTAACAGGTATCAGCCCCAGCAGTTT

clone size: medium-sized
D gene: .
J gene: TRBJ2-5
CDR3 length: 14
V gene: TRBV10-3
CDR3 protein: CAISESDTGETQYF
CDR3 DNA: TGTGCCATCAGTGAGTCTGACACCGGGGAGACCCAGTACTTC

clone size: .
D gene: .
J gene: TRBJ1-6
CDR3 length: 14
V gene: TRBV20-1
CDR3 protein: CSALTATYNSPLHF
CDR3 DNA: TGCAGTGCTTTGACAGCGACGTATAATTCACCCCTCCACTTT

clone size: medium-sized
D gene: .
J gene: TRBJ2-1
CDR3 length: 16
V gene: TRBV20-1
CDR3 protein: CSASPGELMGNYEQFF
CDR3 DNA: TGCAGTGCTAGCCCCGGGGAACTAATGGGTAACTATGAGCAGTTCTTC

clone size: .
D gene: .
J gene: TRBJ2-6
CDR3 length: 17
V gene: TRBV29-1
CDR3 protein: CSVEPGRPDSGANVLTF
CDR3 DNA: TGCAGCGTTGAACCCGGCAGACCCGACTCTGGGGCCAACGTCCTGACTTTC

clone size: .
D gene: .
J gene: TRBJ1-6
CDR3 length: 15
V gene: TRBV5-6
CDR3 protein: CASSFGRLNYSPLHF
CDR3 DNA: TGTGCCAGCAGTTTTGGACGGCTAAACTATTCACCCCTCCACTTT

clone size: .
D gene: TRBD1
J gene: TRBJ2-7
CDR3 length: 15
V gene: TRBV6-1
CDR3 protein: CASAPQTGGSYEQYF
CDR3 DNA: TGTGCCAGCGCCCCGCAGACAGGGGGCTCCTACGAGCAGTACTTC

clone size: .
D gene: TRBD1
J gene: TRBJ2-1
CDR3 length: 15
V gene: TRBV12-3/TRBV12-4
CDR3 protein: CASSLLTTGLGQQFF
CDR3 DNA: TGTGCCAGCAGTTTACTGACGACAGGGTTAGGTCAGCAGTTCTTC

clone size: .
D gene: .
J gene: TRBJ2-7
CDR3 length: 13
V gene: TRBV12-3/TRBV12-4
CDR3 protein: CASSLIGTYEQYF
CDR3 DNA: TGTGCCAGCAGTTTGATTGGTACCTACGAGCAGTACTTC

clone size: medium-sized
D gene: TRBD1
J gene: TRBJ2-7
CDR3 length: 14
V gene: TRBV12-3/TRBV12-4
CDR3 protein: CASTTRTGSYEQYF
CDR3 DNA: TGTGCCAGCACCACCCGGACAGGCTCCTACGAGCAGTACTTC

clone size: .
D gene: .
J gene: TRBJ2-1
CDR3 length: 17
V gene: TRBV11-2
CDR3 protein: CASSLADGGVSYNEQFF
CDR3 DNA: TGTGCCAGCAGCTTAGCGGATGGCGGGGTCTCCTACAATGAGCAGTTCTTC